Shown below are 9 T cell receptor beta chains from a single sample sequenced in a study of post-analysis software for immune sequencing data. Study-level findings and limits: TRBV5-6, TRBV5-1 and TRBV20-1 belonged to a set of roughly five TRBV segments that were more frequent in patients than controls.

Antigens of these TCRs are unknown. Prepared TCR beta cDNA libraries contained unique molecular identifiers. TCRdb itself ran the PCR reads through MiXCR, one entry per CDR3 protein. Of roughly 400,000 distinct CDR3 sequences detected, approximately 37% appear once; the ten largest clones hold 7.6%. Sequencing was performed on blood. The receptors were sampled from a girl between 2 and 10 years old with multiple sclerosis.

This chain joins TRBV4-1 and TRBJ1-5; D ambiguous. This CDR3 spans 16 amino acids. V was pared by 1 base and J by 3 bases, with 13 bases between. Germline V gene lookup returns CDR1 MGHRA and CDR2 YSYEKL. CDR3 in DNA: TGCGCCAGCAGCCAAGTAGGCCTACATAACAATCAGCCCCAGCATTTT. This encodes CASSQVGLHNNQPQHF.

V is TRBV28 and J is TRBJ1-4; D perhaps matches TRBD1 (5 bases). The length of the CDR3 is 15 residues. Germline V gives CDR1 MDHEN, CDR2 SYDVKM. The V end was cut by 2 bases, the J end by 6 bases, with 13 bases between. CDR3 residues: CASSLGGRLDEKLFF. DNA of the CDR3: TGTGCCAGCAGTTTAGGGGGTCGTTTAGATGAAAAACTGTTTTTT.

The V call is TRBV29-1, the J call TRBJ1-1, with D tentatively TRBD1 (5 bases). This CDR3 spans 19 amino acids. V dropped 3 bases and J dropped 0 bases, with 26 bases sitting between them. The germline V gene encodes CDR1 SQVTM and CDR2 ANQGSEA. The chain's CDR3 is CSVESPPGSRGVMNTEAFF. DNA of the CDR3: TGCAGCGTTGAGAGCCCTCCGGGGTCTCGGGGGGTAATGAACACTGAAGCTTTCTTT.

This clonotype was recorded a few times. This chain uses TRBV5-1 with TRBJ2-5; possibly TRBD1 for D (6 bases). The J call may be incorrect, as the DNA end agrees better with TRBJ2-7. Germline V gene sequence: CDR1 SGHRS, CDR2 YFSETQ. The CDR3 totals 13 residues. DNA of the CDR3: TGCGCCAGCAGCATAGGGGGATCCACCGAGCAGTACTTC. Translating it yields CASSIGGSTEQYF.

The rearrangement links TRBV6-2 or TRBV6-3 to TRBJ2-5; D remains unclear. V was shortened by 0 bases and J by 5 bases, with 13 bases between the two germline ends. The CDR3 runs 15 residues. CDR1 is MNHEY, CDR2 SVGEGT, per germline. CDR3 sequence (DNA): TGTGCCAGCAGTTACTCGAGACTTGGTGGGGAGACCCAGTACTTC. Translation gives CASSYSRLGGETQYF.

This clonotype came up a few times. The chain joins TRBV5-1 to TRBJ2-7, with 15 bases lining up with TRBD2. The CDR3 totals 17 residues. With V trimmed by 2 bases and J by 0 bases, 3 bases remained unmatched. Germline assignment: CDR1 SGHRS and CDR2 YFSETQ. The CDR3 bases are TGCGCCAGCAGCTTTGGGACTAGCGGGGGGCCCTCCTACGAGCAGTACTTC. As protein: CASSFGTSGGPSYEQYF.

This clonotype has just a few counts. The CDR3 DNA reads TGCAGTGCTAGAGTTGTATCGGAAGAGACCCAGTACTTC. Translated: CSARVVSEETQYF. V is TRBV20-1 and J is TRBJ2-5; D remains ambiguous. Germline-derived CDR1 and CDR2 are DFQATT and SNEGSKA (reference sequence). The CDR3 is made up of 13 amino acids. With 1 base removed from V and 3 bases from J, the gap between germline ends came to 9 bases.

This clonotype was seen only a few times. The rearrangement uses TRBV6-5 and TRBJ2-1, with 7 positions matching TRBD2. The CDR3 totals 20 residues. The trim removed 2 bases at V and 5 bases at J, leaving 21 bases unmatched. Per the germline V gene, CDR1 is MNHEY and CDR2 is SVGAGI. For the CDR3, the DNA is TGTGCCAGCAGTTACCCTCTTGTCAGCTTTCTAGCGGAATTTAACAATGAGCAGTTCTTC. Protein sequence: CASSYPLVSFLAEFNNEQFF.

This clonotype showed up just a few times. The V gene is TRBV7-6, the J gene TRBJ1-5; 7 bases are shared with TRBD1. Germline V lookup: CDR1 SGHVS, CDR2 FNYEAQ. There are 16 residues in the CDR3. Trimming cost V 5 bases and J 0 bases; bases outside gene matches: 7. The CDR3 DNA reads TGTGCCAGCAGCCCGGGACAGATACATAGCAATCAGCCCCAGCATTTT. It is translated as CASSPGQIHSNQPQHF.